This TCR beta chain originates from a study of blood T cell repertoires in COVID-19. Data came from immunoSEQ multiplex PCR; TCRdb stores just in-frame clones and leaves some out. The table lists around 96,000 clones, over 90% of them singletons. Per the germline V gene, CDR1 is KGHSH and CDR2 is LQKENI. The ends lost 3 bases at V and 0 bases at J; junction bases unmatched: 14. The CDR3 contains 20 residues. The chain uses TRBV18 and TRBJ2-3; 11 bases line up with TRBD2. This clonotype was sampled from a human donor with active COVID-19. The donor label of this sample is uncertain. Sequences were obtained from peripheral blood. Written as DNA, the CDR3 is TGTGCCAGCTCACCGAATGCCCCGGGACTAGCGGCCTTTAGCACAGATACGCAGTATTTT. Its translation is CASSPNAPGLAAFSTDTQYF.